The present TCR beta chain was sequenced within a study of shared clonotypes between healthy human individuals. Profiling relied on immunoSEQ multiplex PCR, and the TCRdb table lists in-frame clones only, not all of them. Here the sample spans more than 550,000 clones, just under 75% being singletons. There are 14 residues in the CDR3. V lost 6 bases, J lost 8 bases, and 17 bases lay in between. Germline V lookup: CDR1 MNHEY, CDR2 SMNVEV (reference sequence). The sequenced sample was memory CD4+ T cells sorted from blood. Subset defined: CD45RA-negative fraction. This receptor was identified in a woman in her 30s in good health. V gene TRBV27 combines with J gene TRBJ2-4, with D tentatively TRBD1 (7 bases). The CDR3 DNA follows: TGTGCCAGCAGCTCAGGGGGGACAACGGACATTCAGTACTTC. Residues: CASSSGGTTDIQYF.